This TCR beta chain is from a study of cytomegalovirus exposure and HLA in healthy donors. Study results and caveats: Per a later analysis, about 17,000 TCR beta sequences showed association with HLA alleles at 0.05 false discovery rate.

Germline-derived CDR1 and CDR2 are GTSNPN and SVGIG (reference sequence). The length of the CDR3 is 13 residues. V shed 0 bases and J shed 6 bases, with 9 bases lying between them. The PCR ran on 60 Vbeta and 13 Jbeta primers. The data were produced by immunoSEQ multiplex PCR, yet TCRdb's version contains in-frame clones alone and is incomplete. The sample lists approximately 87,000 clones; 84% were seen once. In the case of this clone: Its antigen is currently unknown.

The source material was PBMCs. The clonotype comes from a woman aged 18-29 years in good health and CMV-seropositive. V is TRBV30 and J is TRBJ1-5; D is perhaps TRBD1 (5 bases). The chain's CDR3 is CAWSVRATQPQHF. DNA for the CDR3: TGTGCCTGGAGTGTCAGGGCGACTCAGCCCCAGCATTTT.